This T cell receptor (beta chain) emerged from a study of CD8 T cells in ankylosing spondylitis. This clonotype has ten or more counts. No antigen is known for it. Each CDR3 protein is one row after TCRdb ran MiXCR on the 5' RACE reads. The sample lists under 150,000 distinct CDR3 sequences; approximately 9.9% were seen once. The ends lost 5 bases at V and 6 bases at J; junction bases unmatched: 15. CDR3 size: 17 residues. CDR1 is MNHEY, CDR2 SMNVEV, per germline (reference sequence). Study-wide points: In ankylosing spondylitis blood, a motif of several highly homologous TCR beta variants appeared characteristic. Clones tied to disease were said to be significantly enriched in matched ankylosing spondylitis synovial fluid. Relatively scarce in peripheral blood, disease-linked clones were CD8+.

The TCR sequence derives from a male donor with ankylosing spondylitis or in good health (not recorded which). V usage is TRBV27 and J usage is TRBJ2-1, with TRBD2 matching over 8 bases. Sequencing was carried out using blood, either unsorted or a sorted T cell fraction (not recorded which). CDR3 sequence (DNA): TGTGCCAGCAGTCCAAACGGACTAGCCCTCTCGAGCAATGAGCAGTTCTTC. This codes for CASSPNGLALSSNEQFF.